These 26 T cell receptor beta chains came from one sample sequenced in a study of cytomegalovirus exposure and HLA in healthy donors. The PCR made use of 60 Vbeta and 13 Jbeta primers. Only in-frame clones appear in the TCRdb table, and some are missing; sequencing was by immunoSEQ multiplex PCR. The sample shows 170,000 or so clones, roughly 87% of them seen only once. Sequencing was done on a sample of PBMCs. The receptors originated from a man in his fifties in good health and CMV-seronegative.

The J gene is TRBJ1-2, the V gene TRBV10-3; D may be TRBD1 (5 bases). With 3 bases removed from V and 10 bases from J, the gap between germline ends came to 24 bases. Germline V lookup: CDR1 ENHRY, CDR2 SYGVKD. The CDR3 is made up of 16 amino acids. CDR3 coding DNA: TGTGCCATCAGTGACCAAGGGAGGGACGCCACACATCCCTACACCTTC. It encodes CAISDQGRDATHPYTF.

The gene calls are TRBV29-1 and TRBJ2-5; possibly TRBD2 for D (5 bases). Matching the DNA end better, TRBJ2-7 makes the J call doubtful. The CDR3 spans 16 residues. Per the germline V gene, CDR1 is SQVTM and CDR2 is ANQGSEA. Here the CDR3 reads CSVGGKLQSTSGEQYF. The CDR3 bases are TGCAGCGTCGGAGGAAAACTACAGAGCACATCGGGCGAGCAGTACTTC.

The genes are TRBV30 and TRBJ2-5; TRBD1 matches at 7 bases. Per the germline V gene, CDR1 is GTSNPN and CDR2 is SVGIG (reference sequence). V was pared by 2 bases and J by 1 base, with 7 bases of the junction left unmatched. The CDR3 has 15 amino acids. CDR3 sequence reads: CAWSSGQSSQETQYF. CDR3 DNA sequence: TGTGCCTGGAGTTCGGGACAGAGCAGCCAAGAGACCCAGTACTTC.

The chain is built from TRBV11-2 and TRBJ2-7; 11 nucleotides line up with TRBD2. The CDR3 is 16 amino acids. Germline CDR1 reads SGHAT; CDR2 reads FQNNGV. Trimming took 1 base from V and 4 from J; bases not matched to a gene: 6. The CDR3 is CASSLGRSGGAYEQYF. The CDR3 DNA reads TGTGCCAGCAGCTTAGGTCGTAGCGGGGGGGCGTACGAGCAGTACTTC.

The sample holds one count of this clone. One end of the junction fails to match germline, which may point to a read error. The V and J genes are TRBV19 and TRBJ1-4; D remains ambiguous. The CDR3 sequence is 14 residues long. Germline-derived CDR1 and CDR2 are LNHDA and SQIVND (reference sequence). The CDR3: CASRPQAANEKLFF. The CDR3 nucleotides read TGTGCCAGTAGGCCCCAGGCTGCTAACGAAAAACTGTTTTTT.

This clone has only a few counts. The genes are TRBV7-9 and TRBJ1-1, with a tentative D call TRBD1 (5 bases). The CDR3 sequence is 13 residues long. Germline loops: CDR1 SEHNR, CDR2 FQNEAQ (reference sequence). The V end lost 4 bases, the J end lost 0 bases, and 6 bases lay between the germline ends. The CDR3 DNA reads TGTGCCAGCAGCTCCAGGGTGAACACTGAAGCTTTCTTT. It specifies CASSSRVNTEAFF.

The V gene is TRBV2, the J gene TRBJ2-1; D unresolved. The CDR3 has 11 residues. Germline V gene sequence: CDR1 SNHLY, CDR2 FYNNEI. Trimming left V 9 bases short and J 9 bases short, with 12 bases between. CDR3 residues: CASEASSEQFF. CDR3 DNA: TGTGCCAGTGAAGCGTCTTCTGAGCAGTTCTTC.

The chain uses TRBV7-2 and TRBJ1-6; the match to TRBD1 covers 8 bases. CDR1 SGHTA and CDR2 FQGNSA come from the germline V gene. This CDR3 is built from 15 residues. V was pared by 3 bases and J by 9 bases, with 7 bases of the junction left unmatched. The CDR3 loop is CASSLDRANISPLHF. Here the CDR3 DNA reads TGTGCCAGCAGCTTGGACAGGGCCAACATTTCACCCCTCCACTTT.

The gene calls are TRBV19 and TRBJ1-2; the D gene is possibly TRBD1 (5 bases). The CDR3 totals 15 residues. The germline V gene has CDR1 LNHDA and CDR2 SQIVND (reference sequence). V lost 5 bases and J 8 bases, leaving 21 bases between the germline ends. The CDR3, as DNA: TGTGCCAGTAGTCCCCAAGGAGGGGTGACGTGGGGCTACACCTTC. Translation: CASSPQGGVTWGYTF.

The CDR3 DNA reads as TGTGCCAGCAGAAAAGGACAGGGGAGCGAGCAGTACTTC. Translated: CASRKGQGSEQYF. The V call is TRBV6-5, the J call TRBJ2-7, with 9 bases aligning to TRBD1. CDR1 and CDR2 (germline): MNHEY, SVGAGI. V trimming: 6 bases; J trimming: 6 bases; junction bases outside the gene matches: 6. The CDR3 spans 13 residues.

This chain joins TRBV18 and TRBJ1-1; 8 nucleotides line up with TRBD1. CDR3 length: 15 amino acids. Germline CDR1 and CDR2: KGHSH and LQKENI. V shed 5 bases and J 3 bases; nucleotides not matched to a gene: 8. The CDR3 DNA is TGTGCCAGCTCAGGTTTGACAGGGGACTACACTGAAGCTTTCTTT. Its translation is CASSGLTGDYTEAFF.

The V call is TRBV7-9, the J call TRBJ1-2; D is possibly TRBD1 (5 bases). Trimming removed 5 bases at V and 6 bases at J, with 7 bases between. The CDR3 length is 11 residues. Germline lookup yields CDR1 SEHNR and CDR2 FQNEAQ (reference sequence). CDR3 amino acids: CASSVRDGYTF. The CDR3 nucleotides are TGTGCCAGCAGCGTCAGGGATGGCTACACCTTC.

The chain recombines TRBV19 with TRBJ1-1, with D tentatively TRBD1 (5 bases). CDR1 LNHDA and CDR2 SQIVND come from the germline V gene (reference sequence). The CDR3 is 14 amino acids. V lost 4 bases, J lost 5 bases, and 14 bases lay in between. The CDR3 nucleotides read TGTGCCAGTAGTAGCACCAGGGTAGGAACTGAAGCTTTCTTT. Translated: CASSSTRVGTEAFF.

This clone appeared a single time. The V call is TRBV28, the J call TRBJ2-7, with TRBD1 as a possible D gene (5 bases). This CDR3 is built from 12 residues. The germline CDR1 and CDR2 sequences are MDHEN and SYDVKM. V was clipped by 6 bases and J by 5 bases, with 11 bases between them. The CDR3 nucleotides read TGTGCCAGCAGACCAGGGTACCACGAGCAGTACTTC. Translated, it gives CASRPGYHEQYF. The complete variable domain, with remaining parts taken from reference TRBV28 and TRBJ2-7, reads DVKVTQSSRYLVKRTGEKVFLECVQDMDHENMFWYRQDPGLGLRLIYFSYDVKMKEKGDIPEGYSVSREKKERFSLILESASTNQTSMYLCASRPGYHEQYFGPGTRLTVT.

V is TRBV5-6 and J is TRBJ2-7; 13 nucleotides agree with TRBD2. With 3 bases clipped from V and 3 bases from J, the junction kept 3 bases outside the gene matches. The CDR3 consists of 15 residues. Germline V gene lookup returns CDR1 SGHDT and CDR2 YYEEEE. The CDR3 DNA reads TGTGCCAGCAGCTGGGGACTAGCGGGACTCTACGAGCAGTACTTC. This codes for CASSWGLAGLYEQYF. The full variable domain, with the rest looked up from reference TRBV5-6 and TRBJ2-7, is DAGVTQSPTHLIKTRGQQVTLRCSPKSGHDTVSWYQQALGQGPQFIFQYYEEEERQRGNFPDRFSGHQFPNYSSELNVNALLLGDSALYLCASSWGLAGLYEQYFGPGTRLTVT.

This chain joins TRBV5-3 and TRBJ2-2; D is undetermined. TRBV5-3 is given ORF status, its function remaining uncertain. V lost 3 bases to trimming and J lost 3 bases, with 21 bases between them. CDR3 length equals 18 residues. The CDR3 nucleotides read TGTGCCAGAAGCTCCTCGACTCACTGTTATTCGGACACCGGGGAGCTGTTTTTT. This gives the protein CARSSSTHCYSDTGELFF.

The chain links TRBV5-8 to TRBJ2-5, with a tentative D call TRBD2 (6 bases). From germline, CDR1 is SGHTS and CDR2 YDEGEE. CDR3 size: 15 residues. V was shortened by 5 bases and J by 5 bases, with 19 bases between the two germline ends. CDR3 region: CASRLGSGRFETQYF. DNA for the CDR3: TGTGCCAGCAGACTCGGGTCGGGGAGGTTTGAGACCCAGTACTTC.

This clone showed up just once. The chain employs TRBV5-6 and TRBJ2-3, with TRBD2 matching over 11 bases. Trimming took 0 bases from V and 4 from J; bases not matched to a gene: 4. Germline lookup yields CDR1 SGHDT and CDR2 YYEEEE. The CDR3 is 16 residues long. The CDR3 DNA reads TGTGCCAGCAGCTTGGTTCCTAGCGGGGGGCCAGATACGCAGTATTTT. Protein product: CASSLVPSGGPDTQYF.

The chain couples TRBV18 to TRBJ2-5; 10 nucleotides line up with TRBD2. The CDR3 covers 15 residues. Germline loops: CDR1 KGHSH, CDR2 LQKENI. Germline trimming cut 4 bases from V and 7 bases from J; bases unmatched to any gene: 9. The CDR3 DNA reads TGTGCCAGCTCACAGACCGGGACTAGCGATGGGACCCAGTACTTC. Its translation: CASSQTGTSDGTQYF.

V is TRBV28 and J is TRBJ2-1; 10 nucleotides match TRBD1. Trimming took 5 bases from V and 2 from J; bases not matched to a gene: 12. Germline V gives CDR1 MDHEN, CDR2 SYDVKM. The CDR3 sequence is 18 residues long. CDR3 protein: CASSTTGTGAPTYNEQFF. As DNA, the CDR3 is TGTGCCAGCAGTACCACCGGGACAGGGGCCCCCACCTACAATGAGCAGTTCTTC.

This chain links TRBV6-1 with TRBJ2-2; 10 bases are a match to TRBD2. The germline V gene has CDR1 MNHNS and CDR2 SASEGT. The trim removed 6 bases at V and 5 bases at J, leaving 6 bases unmatched. CDR3 length: 15 residues. The DNA of the CDR3 is TGTGCCAGCAGCGCTAGCGGGAGTTGGACCGGGGAGCTGTTTTTT. This encodes CASSASGSWTGELFF.

The genes are TRBV15 and TRBJ2-5; no firm D call. The J call may be faulty, since TRBJ2-7 better matches the DNA end. CDR1 and CDR2 from the germline V gene are LNHNV and YYDKDF (reference sequence). The CDR3 loop spans 13 amino acids. As DNA, the CDR3 is TGTGCCACCAGCAGAGAAATCGACTACGAGCAGTACTTC. Encoded protein: CATSREIDYEQYF.

The chain carries TRBV6-5 and TRBJ2-4; 7 bases are shared with TRBD1. The trim removed 0 bases at V and 4 bases at J, leaving 6 bases unmatched. The CDR3 is 16 amino acids. Looked up from germline, CDR1 is MNHEY and CDR2 is SVGAGI. CDR3 DNA: TGTGCCAGCAGTTACTCGTCCGGGACAGCAAAAAACATTCAGTACTTC. It specifies CASSYSSGTAKNIQYF.

This chain's CDR3 is CASIWTGGGNQPQHF. CDR3 DNA: TGTGCCAGCATTTGGACAGGGGGAGGTAATCAGCCCCAGCATTTT. The chain employs TRBV6-1 and TRBJ1-5; 10 nucleotides match TRBD1. CDR1 is MNHNS and CDR2 is SASEGT in the germline V gene. Unmatched junction bases numbered 7, after V lost 7 bases and J lost 4 bases. The CDR3 spans 15 residues.

The V call is TRBV4-1, the J call TRBJ2-5; weak D call: TRBD1 (5 bases). This CDR3 has 13 amino acids. The germline V gene encodes CDR1 MGHRA and CDR2 YSYEKL. Trimming took 4 bases from V and 3 from J, leaving 9 bases between them. The CDR3 DNA reads TGCGCCAGCAGCCTACAGGATGAAGAGACCCAGTACTTC. It specifies CASSLQDEETQYF.

The chain recombines TRBV2 with TRBJ2-3, with D possibly TRBD1 on 6 matching bases. There are 16 residues in the CDR3. Germline V gene data show CDR1 as SNHLY and CDR2 as FYNNEI. Between the trimmed V and J ends, which lost 2 bases and 0 bases, there was a span of 12 bases. CDR3 in DNA: TGTGCCAGCAGTGAACAGGGGCAATCTAGCACAGATACGCAGTATTTT. Residues: CASSEQGQSSTDTQYF.